This T cell receptor (beta chain) is from a study of blood T cell repertoires in COVID-19 (dated by TCRdb to the early 2020s). For the wider study: Collaborator samples came from the United States, Italy and Spain and covered acute and convalescent phases of COVID-19. The material from the prospective study consisted of cDNA or gDNA derived from T cells, B-cell-depleted T cells, or PBMCs. Nearly every sample came with metadata listing a de-identified subject ID, COVID-19 status, age in years and sex. HLA class I and class II types, where available, came from metadata supplied by the sample provider rather than from assay-based typing. The dataset comprised deeply sampled blood TCRbeta repertoires from subjects exposed to, actively infected with, or recovered from COVID-19. The repertoires were released in a freely available public database intended as a resource for research on the immune response to SARS-CoV-2. The samples were drawn from the first 160 participants of the ongoing ImmuneRACE study and from over a thousand subjects provided by 6 global collaborators.

The immunoSEQ Assay, a bias-controlled multiplex PCR, was used to amplify TCRbeta CDR3 regions from genomic DNA. Regarding the original processing steps: Within the assay, amplification of reference gene primers was used to estimate how many nucleated cells each sample contained. To quantify the absolute abundance of each unique TCRbeta CDR3 rearrangement, sequence reads were collapsed and filtered. For each sample, productive Simpson clonality was calculated by taking the square root of Simpson's diversity index across productive rearrangements. Drawn from immuneACCESS, this table holds only the in-frame rearrangements with V and J called that TCRdb kept. Clones are partly lost; checked studies trace under half to an unresolved V gene and leave the rest unexplained. For V, J and clone size, that table is used; D and trimming come from the DNA. Counted in this sample were 200,000 to 250,000 clones; approximately 90% of them appeared once. The ten most abundant clones make up more than 0.95% of the sample.

Whole blood was collected in K2EDTA tubes by collaborating institutions according to the institutions' own protocols. For TCRbeta analysis, collaborator samples were shipped as frozen whole blood, as isolated PBMCs, or as DNA extracted from either sample type. The CDR3 starts with the cysteine, ends with the phenylalanine, and has 18 residues. Just CDR3 DNA is preserved here, 54 bases in frame from base 1. CDR1 and CDR2, looked up from the germline V gene, are MGHRA and YSYEKL. V loses 0 bases of germline sequence and J loses 0 bases, and the interval between the two ends is 15 bases. Results and caveats for the whole study, not just this receptor: Clinical and demographic metadata were provided uncurated, with the amount varying by source and participant.

Regarding this clone: What this receptor recognizes is not known. No base-level quality is on record; no much larger clone is a single base apart.

The chain was built from TRBV4-1 and TRBJ1-5; TRBD1 might be the D gene, on 6 matching bases. Source material: peripheral blood. This TCR was sampled from a man between 25 and 39 years old with acute or convalescent COVID-19. The CDR3 loop reads CASSQEAGGRGSNQPQHF. The nucleotide sequence is TGCGCCAGCAGCCAAGAGGCTGGGGGCAGGGGTAGCAATCAGCCCCAGCATTTT.